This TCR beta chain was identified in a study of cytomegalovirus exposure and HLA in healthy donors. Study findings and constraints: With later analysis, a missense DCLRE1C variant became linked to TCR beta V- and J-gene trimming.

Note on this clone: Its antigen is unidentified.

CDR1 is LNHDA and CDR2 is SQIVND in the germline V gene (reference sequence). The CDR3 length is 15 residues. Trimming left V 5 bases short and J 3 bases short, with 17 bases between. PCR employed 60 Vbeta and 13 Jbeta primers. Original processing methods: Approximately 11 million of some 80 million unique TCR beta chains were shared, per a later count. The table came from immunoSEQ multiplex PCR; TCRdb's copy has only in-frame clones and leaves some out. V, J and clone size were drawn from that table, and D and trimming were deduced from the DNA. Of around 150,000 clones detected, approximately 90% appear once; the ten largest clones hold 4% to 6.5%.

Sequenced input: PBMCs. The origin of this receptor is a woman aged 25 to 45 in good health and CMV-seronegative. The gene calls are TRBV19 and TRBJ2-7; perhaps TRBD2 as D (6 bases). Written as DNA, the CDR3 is TGTGCCAGTAGTTCCCGGGGGAGAGCAGGCTACGAGCAGTACTTC. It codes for CASSSRGRAGYEQYF.